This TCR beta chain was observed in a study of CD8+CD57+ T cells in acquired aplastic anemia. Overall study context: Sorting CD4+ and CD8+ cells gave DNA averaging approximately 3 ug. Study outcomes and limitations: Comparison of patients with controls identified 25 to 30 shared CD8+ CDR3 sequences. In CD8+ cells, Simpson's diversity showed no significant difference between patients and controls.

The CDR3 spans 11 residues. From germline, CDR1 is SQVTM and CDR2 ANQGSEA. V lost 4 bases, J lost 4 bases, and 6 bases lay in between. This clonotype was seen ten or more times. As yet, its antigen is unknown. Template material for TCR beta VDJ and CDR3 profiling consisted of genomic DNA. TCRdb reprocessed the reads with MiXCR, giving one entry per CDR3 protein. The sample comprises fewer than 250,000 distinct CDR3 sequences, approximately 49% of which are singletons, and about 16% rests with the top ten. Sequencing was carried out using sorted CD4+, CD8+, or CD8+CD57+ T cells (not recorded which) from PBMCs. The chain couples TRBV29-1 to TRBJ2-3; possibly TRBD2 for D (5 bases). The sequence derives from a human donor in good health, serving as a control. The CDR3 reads CSVGGSDTQYF. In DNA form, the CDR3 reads TGCAGCGTTGGAGGGTCAGATACGCAGTATTTT.